The 27 T cell receptor beta chains listed next were all sequenced from one sample in a study of T cells of healthy individuals. TCRdb re-called the 5' RACE reads through MiXCR, storing one row per CDR3 protein. This table has 40,000 to 60,000 distinct CDR3 sequences, 14% to 15% appearing once. These receptors were collected from a human donor in good health.

The chain combines TRBV2 with TRBJ2-6; a weak D match, TRBD2 (6 bases). The CDR3 sequence is 13 residues long. The V end lost 8 bases, the J end lost 1 base, and 6 bases lay between the germline ends. Looked up from germline, CDR1 is SNHLY and CDR2 is FYNNEI. Written as DNA, the CDR3 is TGTGCCAGCGCGGGATCTGGGGCCAACGTCCTGACTTTC. Translating it yields CASAGSGANVLTF.

This clonotype was counted many times. The gene calls are TRBV28 and TRBJ2-5; possibly TRBD2 for D (6 bases). This CDR3 is 15 amino acids long. The V gene lost 3 bases and the J gene lost 2 bases, with 13 bases spanning the gap. Per the germline V gene, CDR1 is MDHEN and CDR2 is SYDVKM. CDR3 nucleotide sequence: TGTGCCAGCAGTTTTGCGGACTACCTTCAAGAGACCCAGTACTTC. Amino acid sequence: CASSFADYLQETQYF.

This clonotype occurred a few times. The chain employs TRBV24-1 and TRBJ1-2; possibly TRBD1 for D (6 bases). CDR3 length: 15 residues. Germline V CDR1 and CDR2: KGHDR, SFDVKD. Trimming took 3 bases from V and 0 from J, leaving 10 bases between them. CDR3 sequence: CATSDGQPPNYGYTF. For the CDR3, the DNA is TGTGCCACCAGTGATGGACAGCCTCCTAACTATGGCTACACCTTC.

This clonotype was detected ten times or more. The chain recombines TRBV6-2 or TRBV6-3 with TRBJ1-5; 10 positions match TRBD1. The CDR3 runs 14 residues. After removal of 5 bases from V and 2 bases from J, the junction contained 0 bases not matched to a gene. CDR1 and CDR2 from the germline V gene are MNHEY and SVGEGT. As DNA, the CDR3 is TGTGCCAGCAGTGGGACAGGGGGCAATCAGCCCCAGCATTTT. Translating it yields CASSGTGGNQPQHF.

There are a few counts of this clonotype. The rearrangement joins TRBV19 to TRBJ2-2, with TRBD2 matching over 7 bases. The CDR3 length is 14 residues. V dropped 4 bases and J dropped 12; count of bases not matched to a gene: 11. CDR1 LNHDA and CDR2 SQIVND come from the germline V gene (reference sequence). The CDR3 DNA is TGTGCCAGTAGTACCCCTCGGGGAGGGAGACAGCTGTTTTTT. Translation gives CASSTPRGGRQLFF.

This clonotype came up a few times. The genes are TRBV18 and TRBJ2-5, with D unresolved. Trimming left V 0 bases short and J 0 bases short, with 8 bases between. This CDR3 region has 15 residues. Germline V gene lookup returns CDR1 KGHSH and CDR2 LQKENI. CDR3 bases: TGTGCCAGCTCACCACCGGGCAGCAACCAAGAGACCCAGTACTTC. Amino acid sequence: CASSPPGSNQETQYF.

This clonotype was found many times. V and J are TRBV6-2 or TRBV6-3 and TRBJ2-1; D not resolved. V was clipped by 8 bases and J by 7 bases, with 18 bases between them. Germline CDR1 is MNHEY and CDR2 is SVGEGT. CDR3 size: 14 residues. The CDR3 sequence: CASFKEYGPNEQFF. CDR3 bases: TGTGCCAGCTTTAAGGAATACGGTCCTAATGAGCAGTTCTTC.

Only a few counts were recorded for this clonotype. The chain links TRBV5-6 to TRBJ2-7; D is unresolved. CDR3 length: 11 amino acids. CDR1 SGHDT and CDR2 YYEEEE come from the germline V gene. V was cut by 3 bases and J by 3 bases, with 4 bases left in between. DNA for the CDR3: TGTGCCAGCAGCTCATACTACGAGCAGTACTTC. It translates to CASSSYYEQYF. Complete variable domain (other parts from reference TRBV5-6 and TRBJ2-7): DAGVTQSPTHLIKTRGQQVTLRCSPKSGHDTVSWYQQALGQGPQFIFQYYEEEERQRGNFPDRFSGHQFPNYSSELNVNALLLGDSALYLCASSSYYEQYFGPGTRLTVT.

This clonotype appeared many times. J is TRBJ2-2 and V is TRBV4-1, with 8 bases that match TRBD2. Germline V CDR1 and CDR2: MGHRA, YSYEKL. J lost 5 bases, V lost 3 bases, and 11 bases had no gene match. There are 17 residues in the CDR3. CDR3: CASSQGPGGARTGELFF. CDR3 bases: TGCGCCAGCAGCCAGGGACCCGGGGGGGCACGGACCGGGGAGCTGTTTTTT.

Only a few counts were recorded for this clonotype. The rearrangement uses TRBV10-3 and TRBJ2-7, with D perhaps matching TRBD1 (6 bases). The CDR3 length is 13 residues. Per the germline V gene, CDR1 is ENHRY and CDR2 is SYGVKD. Trimming stripped 11 bases from V and 7 bases from J, with 21 bases between. The CDR3, as DNA: TGTGCCGCGCACAGGGATCCAACAGGGGAGCAGTACTTC. It specifies CAAHRDPTGEQYF.

V is TRBV7-8 and J is TRBJ2-7; D gene uncertain. The CDR3 runs 14 residues. Germline-derived CDR1 and CDR2 are SGHVS and FQNEAQ. The V gene lost 6 bases and the J gene lost 2 bases, with 14 bases spanning the gap. The CDR3 region is CASRQRDGAYEQYF. For the CDR3, the DNA is TGTGCCAGCAGACAGCGCGACGGAGCCTACGAGCAGTACTTC.

The sample holds many counts of this clonotype. CDR3 sequence reads: CASSFFYEQFF. The CDR3 DNA sequence: TGTGCCAGCAGTTTCTTTTATGAGCAGTTCTTC. The rearrangement links TRBV12-3 or TRBV12-4 to TRBJ2-1; no clear D gene. Between the trimmed V and J ends, which lost 3 bases and 8 bases, there was a span of 5 bases. The CDR3 sequence is 11 residues long.

This clonotype was found many times. The chain is built from TRBV9 and TRBJ1-1; TRBD1 aligns across 7 bases. The germline gives CDR1 SGDLS, CDR2 YYNGEE. The CDR3 runs 15 residues. Trimming at V came to 0 bases and at J to 1 base, leaving 3 bases not matched to a gene. CDR3 in DNA: TGTGCCAGCAGCGTAGGGGCAGGGGGGAACACTGAAGCTTTCTTT. Its protein product is CASSVGAGGNTEAFF.

This clonotype was seen repeatedly, ten times or more. The chain has TRBV5-6 and TRBJ2-2; a weak D match, TRBD2 (5 bases). CDR1 and CDR2 (germline): SGHDT, YYEEEE. CDR3 length equals 16 residues. The V and J ends lost 1 base and 4 bases respectively, with 14 bases between them. The CDR3 DNA sequence: TGTGCCAGCAGCTTGTTCGTGGATGCGGGCACCGGGGAGCTGTTTTTT. Encoded protein: CASSLFVDAGTGELFF.

This chain connects TRBV14 to TRBJ2-1, with D perhaps matching TRBD2 (5 bases). This CDR3 is 14 amino acids long. V shed 0 bases and J shed 9 bases, with 12 bases lying between them. The germline V gene has CDR1 SGHDN and CDR2 FVKESK. CDR3 amino acids: CASSQERVGTEQFF. CDR3 DNA: TGTGCCAGCAGCCAAGAGAGGGTTGGAACTGAGCAGTTCTTC. Full variable domain (outside the CDR3, taken from reference TRBV14 and TRBJ2-1): EAGVTQFPSHSVIEKGQTVTLRCDPISGHDNLYWYRRVMGKEIKFLLHFVKESKQDESGMPNNRFLAERTGGTYSTLKVQPAELEDSGVYFCASSQERVGTEQFFGPGTRLTVL.

The chain recombines TRBV6-1 with TRBJ1-2; D gene uncertain. Germline assignment: CDR1 MNHNS and CDR2 SASEGT. Trimming removed 6 bases at V and 0 bases at J, with 8 bases between. CDR3 length: 13 amino acids. The CDR3 region is CASSRGTNYGYTF. The CDR3 region has the DNA TGTGCCAGCAGCCGGGGTACTAACTATGGCTACACCTTC.

The chain couples TRBV5-1 to TRBJ2-3; 8 bases are a match to TRBD1. J gave up 4 bases and V 0 bases, and 4 bases lay outside the gene matches. Germline CDR1 reads SGHRS; CDR2 reads YFSETQ. The CDR3 loop spans 15 amino acids. The CDR3 sequence is CASSLGQGIADTQYF. The CDR3 DNA follows: TGCGCCAGCAGCTTGGGACAGGGGATCGCAGATACGCAGTATTTT. Full variable domain (outside the CDR3, taken from reference TRBV5-1 and TRBJ2-3): KAGVTQTPRYLIKTRGQQVTLSCSPISGHRSVSWYQQTPGQGLQFLFEYFSETQRNKGNFPGRFSGRQFSNSRSEMNVSTLELGDSALYLCASSLGQGIADTQYFGPGTRLTVL.

The chain recombines TRBV4-1 with TRBJ2-5, with TRBD2 matching over 9 bases. The J segment lost 10 bases and the V segment lost 1 base, leaving 16 bases of the junction unmatched. Per the germline V gene, CDR1 is MGHRA and CDR2 is YSYEKL. The CDR3 runs to 17 residues. In DNA, the CDR3 is TGCGCCAGCAGCCAAGCGGTGGCTAGCGGGATATCGGGTGACCAGTACTTC. It yields the protein CASSQAVASGISGDQYF.

This clonotype was recorded many times. The chain employs TRBV24-1 and TRBJ2-3; the D is unclear. V was clipped by 3 bases and J by 1 base, with 7 bases between them. The CDR3 extends over 14 amino acids. Germline loops: CDR1 KGHDR, CDR2 SFDVKD. The chain's CDR3 is CATSDVTGTDTQYF. CDR3 coding DNA: TGTGCCACCAGTGATGTCACGGGCACAGATACGCAGTATTTT.

At least ten counts were recorded for this clonotype. The chain uses TRBV7-9 and TRBJ2-2; D is possibly TRBD1 (6 bases). CDR1 SEHNR and CDR2 FQNEAQ come from the germline V gene (reference sequence). This CDR3 is built from 12 residues. Trimming removed 5 bases at V and 5 bases at J, with 6 bases between. DNA for the CDR3: TGTGCCAGCAGCACAGGGACCGGGGAGCTGTTTTTT. It encodes CASSTGTGELFF.

The chain combines TRBV7-4 with TRBJ2-3; 9 bases are a match to TRBD1. After removal of 5 bases from V and 0 bases from J, the junction contained 12 bases not matched to a gene. From germline, CDR1 is SGHVT and CDR2 SQSDAQ. The CDR3 consists of 18 residues. The CDR3 DNA reads TGTGCCAGCAGCGGGAGGACAGGGGAAAAGTTTAGCACAGATACGCAGTATTTT. Protein: CASSGRTGEKFSTDTQYF.

The J gene is TRBJ2-5, the V gene TRBV14; the match to TRBD2 covers 13 bases. V gave up 4 bases and J gave up 2 bases; unmatched junction bases: 4. CDR3 length equals 16 residues. Germline V gene data show CDR1 as SGHDN and CDR2 as FVKESK. CDR3 bases: TGTGCCAGCAGCCTTGGACTAGCGGGGGAACAAGAGACCCAGTACTTC. As protein: CASSLGLAGEQETQYF.

The rearrangement uses TRBV7-2 and TRBJ2-3, with 8 bases identical to TRBD2. With 3 bases clipped from V and 2 bases from J, the junction kept 10 bases outside the gene matches. This CDR3 has 17 amino acids. Germline V gives CDR1 SGHTA, CDR2 FQGNSA. The CDR3 DNA sequence: TGTGCCAGCAGCTTCTATGGGGCTAGCGGGTTCACAGATACGCAGTATTTT. It encodes CASSFYGASGFTDTQYF.

Ten or more counts support this clonotype. The V gene is TRBV6-5, the J gene TRBJ1-5; no reliable D call. The germline V gene has CDR1 MNHEY and CDR2 SVGAGI. There are 13 residues in the CDR3. V shed 6 bases and J shed 5 bases, with 11 bases lying between them. The CDR3 DNA is TGTGCCAGCAGGATGACGGGATATCAGCCCCAGCATTTT. The encoded protein is CASRMTGYQPQHF.

J is TRBJ2-7 and V is TRBV20-1, with a tentative D call TRBD2 (7 bases). Germline V gene lookup returns CDR1 DFQATT and CDR2 SNEGSKA (reference sequence). Trimming removed 3 bases at V and 6 bases at J, with 21 bases between. The CDR3 runs 15 residues. CDR3 sequence reads: CSASLTGGSRSEQYF. The CDR3 bases are TGCAGTGCTAGCCTGACGGGGGGCTCACGAAGCGAGCAGTACTTC.

The chain is built from TRBV14 and TRBJ2-3; D remains ambiguous. The CDR3 spans 14 residues. Germline values: CDR1 SGHDN, CDR2 FVKESK. V was pared by 1 base and J by 1 base, with 6 bases between. For the CDR3, the DNA is TGTGCCAGCAGCCAAGGTTGGGGCACAGATACGCAGTATTTT. Encoded protein: CASSQGWGTDTQYF.

This clonotype showed up many times. This chain uses TRBV6-1 with TRBJ1-3; 10 nucleotides match TRBD1. Trimming removed 5 bases from V and 1 base from J; junction bases left unmatched: 8. CDR1 is MNHNS and CDR2 is SASEGT in the germline V gene. The CDR3 sequence is 17 residues long. The CDR3 region is CASSFLGQGESGNTIYF. CDR3 bases: TGTGCCAGCAGTTTCTTAGGACAGGGGGAATCTGGAAACACCATATATTTT.